This T cell receptor beta chain was retrieved from a study of metastatic and nonmetastatic thyroid tumors. Concerning this clone itself: A junction end diverges from the germline sequence, so it may reflect a read error.

Before thyroid surgery, none of the patients had received any treatment. TCRdb re-analyzed the PCR reads through MiXCR. The sample lists 20,000 to 25,000 clones, about a fifth occurring once. The CDR3 is made up of 19 amino acids. Germline V gene data show CDR1 as MNHEY and CDR2 as SVGEGT. Sequencing used blood. The genes are TRBV6-2 or TRBV6-3 and TRBJ1-1; TRBD1 might be the D (6 bases). The TCR originated in a female donor with papillary thyroid cancer or a benign thyroid nodule (not recorded which). Some clones in this sample may be carry-over from other donors' samples. In DNA form, the CDR3 reads TGTGCCAGCATTTACTCTTCTCCAGGGGTTGAGGACATGAACACTGAAGCTTTCTTT. It translates to CASIYSSPGVEDMNTEAFF.